This TCR beta chain was documented in a study of patients and donors after allogeneic stem cell transplantation. The germline V gene has CDR1 SGHRS and CDR2 YFSETQ. Trimming stripped 3 bases from V and 6 bases from J, with 13 bases between. The CDR3 is 13 amino acids. TCRdb used MiXCR to reprocess the RT-PCR reads, holding one entry per CDR3 protein. The repertoire has approximately 160,000 distinct CDR3 sequences, 30% of them found once; the top ten carry around 3%. The sequenced sample was blood, either unsorted or a sorted T cell fraction (not recorded which). The chain couples TRBV5-1 to TRBJ2-7; TRBD2 might be the D (5 bases). This clonotype was obtained from a human donor who was either an allogeneic HSCT recipient or a stem cell or donor lymphocyte infusion donor (not recorded which). It is not recorded whose cells these are; they may come from a transplant donor. In DNA, the CDR3 is TGCGCCAGCAGCTCCGGGCCCGCGGGCGAGCAGTACTTC. It is translated as CASSSGPAGEQYF.